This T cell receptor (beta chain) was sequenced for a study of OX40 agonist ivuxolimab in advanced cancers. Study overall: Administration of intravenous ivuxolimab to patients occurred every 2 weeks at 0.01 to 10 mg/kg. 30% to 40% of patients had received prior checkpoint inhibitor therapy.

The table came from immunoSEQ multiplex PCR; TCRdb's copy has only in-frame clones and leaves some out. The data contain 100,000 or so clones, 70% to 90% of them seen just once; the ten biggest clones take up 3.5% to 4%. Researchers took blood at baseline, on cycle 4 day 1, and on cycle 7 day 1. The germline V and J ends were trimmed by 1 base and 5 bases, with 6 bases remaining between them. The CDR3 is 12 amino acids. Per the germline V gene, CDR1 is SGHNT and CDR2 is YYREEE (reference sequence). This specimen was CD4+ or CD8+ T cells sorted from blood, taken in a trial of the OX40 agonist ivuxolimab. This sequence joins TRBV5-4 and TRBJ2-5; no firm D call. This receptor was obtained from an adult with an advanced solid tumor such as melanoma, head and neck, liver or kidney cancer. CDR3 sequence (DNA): TGTGCCAGCAGCTTGTGGCCGGAGACCCAGTACTTC. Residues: CASSLWPETQYF. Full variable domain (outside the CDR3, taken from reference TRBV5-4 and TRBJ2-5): ETGVTQSPTHLIKTRGQQVTLRCSSQSGHNTVSWYQQALGQGPQFIFQYYREEENGRGNFPPRFSGLQFPNYSSELNVNALELDDSALYLCASSLWPETQYFGPGTRLLVL.